Detailed here is one T cell receptor (beta chain). Here immunoSEQ multiplex PCR was the method, and the copy in TCRdb shows in-frame clones only, minus some. The table records about 55,000 clones, about 80% of them present only once. The sample is drawn from a study of OX40 agonist ivuxolimab in advanced cancers. Across the study: The dose-escalation group included hepatocellular carcinoma, melanoma, renal cell carcinoma and head and neck cancer. Among those enrolled, mean age was about 63 years (range 23 to 79) and 75% to 85% were male.

The material sequenced was CD4+ or CD8+ T cells sorted from blood, taken in a trial of the OX40 agonist ivuxolimab. The clonotype comes from an adult with an advanced solid tumor such as melanoma, head and neck, liver or kidney cancer.

The CDR3 DNA reads TGTGCGGCGCAGACCCCTAACTATGGCTACACCTTC. Its protein product is CAAQTPNYGYTF. This rearrangement joins TRBV6-6 to TRBJ1-2; the D is unclear. This CDR3 has 12 amino acids. CDR1 is MNHNY, CDR2 SVGAGI, per germline (reference sequence).